This T cell receptor beta chain came from a study of cytomegalovirus exposure and HLA in healthy donors. Regarding the study as a whole: Specificity for CMV antigens was confirmed in vitro for a few of the CMV-associated chains.

Notes on this clone: The antigen is undetermined.

With 6 bases removed from V and 4 bases from J, the gap between germline ends came to 22 bases. Germline loops: CDR1 MNHEY, CDR2 SMNVEV (reference sequence). This CDR3 has 17 amino acids. In the PCR, 60 Vbeta and 13 Jbeta primers were used. The assay was immunoSEQ multiplex PCR, and TCRdb's table has in-frame clones only and misses some. This table has tens of thousands of clones, about 71% appearing once. The sequence came from a woman aged 55-69 years in good health and CMV-seropositive. The V call is TRBV27, the J call TRBJ2-1; D is possibly TRBD2 (7 bases). Sequenced input: PBMCs. The CDR3 loop is CASRPRPTGTIYNEQFF. The CDR3 region has the DNA TGTGCCAGCAGACCACGACCAACAGGGACTATATACAATGAGCAGTTCTTC.